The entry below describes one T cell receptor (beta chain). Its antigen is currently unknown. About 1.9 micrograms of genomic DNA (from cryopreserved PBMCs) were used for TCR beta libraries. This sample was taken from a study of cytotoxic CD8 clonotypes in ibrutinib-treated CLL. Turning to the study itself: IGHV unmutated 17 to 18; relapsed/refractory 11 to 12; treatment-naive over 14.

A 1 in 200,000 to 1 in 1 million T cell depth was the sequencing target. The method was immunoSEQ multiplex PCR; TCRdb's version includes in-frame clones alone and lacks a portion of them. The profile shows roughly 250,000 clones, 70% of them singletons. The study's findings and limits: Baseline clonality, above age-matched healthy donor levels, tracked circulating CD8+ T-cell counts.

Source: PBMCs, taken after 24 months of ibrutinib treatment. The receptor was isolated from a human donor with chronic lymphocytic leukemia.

The CDR3 DNA reads as TGTGCCAGCAGCCAAGGCGTTATCAGCTACACCATATATTTT. As protein: CASSQGVISYTIYF. This sequence joins TRBV14 and TRBJ1-3, with no clear D. The germline V gene encodes CDR1 SGHDN and CDR2 FVKESK. V lost 1 base and J lost 8, with 12 bases in between. The CDR3 has 14 amino acids.